These 8 T cell receptor beta chains came from one sample sequenced in a study of monozygotic twins with inflammatory bowel disease. For each CDR3 protein, TCRdb gives one entry from its re-call of the 5' RACE reads, without DNA. Its table lists some 400,000 distinct CDR3 sequences. Sequenced sample: blood. The receptors derive from a human donor with ulcerative colitis or Crohn's disease, or a healthy co-twin of an affected twin (not recorded which).

V usage is TRBV19 and J usage is TRBJ1-2; TCRdb proposes TRBD1, but this gene call is untestable without DNA. Germline CDR1 reads LNHDA; CDR2 reads SQIVND (reference sequence). The CDR3 spans 14 residues. The CDR3 spells CASSLGQGTLGYTF. Filled out from reference TRBV19 and TRBJ1-2, the complete variable domain reads DGGITQSPKYLFRKEGQNVTLSCEQNLNHDAMYWYRQDPGQGLRLIYYSQIVNDFQKGDIAEGYSVSREKKESFPLTVTSAQKNPTAFYLCASSLGQGTLGYTFGSGTRLTVV.

The V gene is TRBV20-1, the J gene TRBJ1-1; TCRdb's assignment of TRBD1 cannot be checked, as there is no DNA. Germline values: CDR1 DFQATT, CDR2 SNEGSKA (reference sequence). The CDR3 consists of 16 residues. CDR3 in amino acids: CSAYRPGTGMNTEAFF.

The chain employs TRBV9 and TRBJ2-7; TCRdb lists TRBD2, though no DNA is available to test this call. The CDR3 is 16 amino acids. Germline CDR1 and CDR2: SGDLS and YYNGEE. CDR3 loop: CASSVAGDYPTYEQYF.

The gene calls are TRBV28 and TRBJ2-1; TCRdb reports TRBD1, a call that lacks DNA to check it against. CDR1 MDHEN and CDR2 SYDVKM come from the germline V gene. This CDR3 has 15 amino acids. The CDR3 is CASIQQGTYYNEQFF.

The rearrangement links TRBV6-5 to TRBJ2-3; TCRdb returns TRBD2, unconfirmable since there is no DNA. The germline V gene encodes CDR1 MNHEY and CDR2 SVGAGI. The CDR3 contains 13 residues. This chain's CDR3 is CASTSRATDTQYF.

This sequence joins TRBV20-1 and TRBJ1-4. Germline V lookup: CDR1 DFQATT, CDR2 SNEGSKA (reference sequence). The CDR3 length is 15 residues. CDR3 loop: CSARERGSANEKLFF.

The chain recombines TRBV6-1 with TRBJ1-4. The CDR3 runs to 15 residues. Per the germline V gene, CDR1 is MNHNS and CDR2 is SASEGT. The CDR3 spells CASRLLGATNEKLFF.

V is TRBV5-1 and J is TRBJ1-3; TCRdb selects TRBD1, and the lack of DNA leaves this call unchecked. The germline CDR1 and CDR2 sequences are SGHRS and YFSETQ. This CDR3 contains 18 residues. The chain's CDR3 is CASSRTGTPTNSGNTIYF.